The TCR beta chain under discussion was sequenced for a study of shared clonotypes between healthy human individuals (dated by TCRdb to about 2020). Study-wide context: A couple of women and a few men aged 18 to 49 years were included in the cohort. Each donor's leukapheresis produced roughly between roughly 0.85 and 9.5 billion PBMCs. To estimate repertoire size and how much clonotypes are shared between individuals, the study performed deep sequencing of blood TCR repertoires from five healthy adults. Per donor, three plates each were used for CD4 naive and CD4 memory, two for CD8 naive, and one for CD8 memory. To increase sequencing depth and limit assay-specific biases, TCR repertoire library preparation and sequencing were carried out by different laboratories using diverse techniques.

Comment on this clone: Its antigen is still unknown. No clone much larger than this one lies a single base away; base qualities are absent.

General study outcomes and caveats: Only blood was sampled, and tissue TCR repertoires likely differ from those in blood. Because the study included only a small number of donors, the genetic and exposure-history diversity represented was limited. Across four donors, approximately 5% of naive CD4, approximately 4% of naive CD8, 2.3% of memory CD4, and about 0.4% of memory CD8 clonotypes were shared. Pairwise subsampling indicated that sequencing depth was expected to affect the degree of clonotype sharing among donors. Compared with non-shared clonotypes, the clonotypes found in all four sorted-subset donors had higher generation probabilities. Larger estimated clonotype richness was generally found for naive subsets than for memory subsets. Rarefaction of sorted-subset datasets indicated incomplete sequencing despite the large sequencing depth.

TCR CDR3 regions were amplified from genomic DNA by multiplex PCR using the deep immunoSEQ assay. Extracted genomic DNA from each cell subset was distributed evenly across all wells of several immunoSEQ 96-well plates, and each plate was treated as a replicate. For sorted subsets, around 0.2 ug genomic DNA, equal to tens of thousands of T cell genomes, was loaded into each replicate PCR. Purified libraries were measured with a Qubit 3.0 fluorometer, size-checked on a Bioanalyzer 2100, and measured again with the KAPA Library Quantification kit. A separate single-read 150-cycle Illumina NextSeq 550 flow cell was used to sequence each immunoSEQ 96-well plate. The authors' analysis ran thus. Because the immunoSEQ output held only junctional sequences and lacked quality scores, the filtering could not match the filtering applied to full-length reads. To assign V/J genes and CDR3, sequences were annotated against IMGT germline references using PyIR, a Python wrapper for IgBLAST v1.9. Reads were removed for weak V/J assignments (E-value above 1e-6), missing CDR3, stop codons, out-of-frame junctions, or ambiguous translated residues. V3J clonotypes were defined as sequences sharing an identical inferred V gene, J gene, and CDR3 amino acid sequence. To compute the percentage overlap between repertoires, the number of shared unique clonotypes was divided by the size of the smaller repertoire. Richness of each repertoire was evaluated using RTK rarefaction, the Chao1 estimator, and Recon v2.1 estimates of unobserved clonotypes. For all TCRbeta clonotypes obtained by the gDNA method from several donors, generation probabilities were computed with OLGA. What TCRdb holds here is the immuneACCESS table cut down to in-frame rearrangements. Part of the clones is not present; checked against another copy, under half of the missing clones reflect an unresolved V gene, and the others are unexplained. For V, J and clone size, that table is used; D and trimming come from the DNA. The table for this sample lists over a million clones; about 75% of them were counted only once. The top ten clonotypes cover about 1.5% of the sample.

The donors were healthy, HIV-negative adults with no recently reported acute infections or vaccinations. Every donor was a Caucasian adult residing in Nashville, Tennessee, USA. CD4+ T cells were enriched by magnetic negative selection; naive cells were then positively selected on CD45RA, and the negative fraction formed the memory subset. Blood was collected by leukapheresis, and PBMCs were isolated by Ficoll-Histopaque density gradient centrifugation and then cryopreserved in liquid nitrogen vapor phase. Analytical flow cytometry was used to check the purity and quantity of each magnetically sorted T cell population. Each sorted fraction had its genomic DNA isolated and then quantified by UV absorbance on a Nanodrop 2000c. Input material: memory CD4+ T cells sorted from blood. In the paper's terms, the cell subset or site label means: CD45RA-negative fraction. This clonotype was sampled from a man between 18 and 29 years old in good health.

The nucleotides read TGTGCCGCCGGACAGGGGACCTTGAACACTGAAGCTTTCTTT. It codes for CAAGQGTLNTEAFF. The chain is made from TRBV10-3 and TRBJ1-1, with 9 bases aligning to TRBD1. The germline V end is reduced by 11 bases and the J end by 0 bases; junction bases left unmatched: 7. Taken from cysteine to phenylalanine, the CDR3 has 14 residues. Just CDR3 DNA is preserved here, 42 bases in frame from base 1. The CDR1 and CDR2 encoded by the germline V gene are ENHRY and SYGVKD.